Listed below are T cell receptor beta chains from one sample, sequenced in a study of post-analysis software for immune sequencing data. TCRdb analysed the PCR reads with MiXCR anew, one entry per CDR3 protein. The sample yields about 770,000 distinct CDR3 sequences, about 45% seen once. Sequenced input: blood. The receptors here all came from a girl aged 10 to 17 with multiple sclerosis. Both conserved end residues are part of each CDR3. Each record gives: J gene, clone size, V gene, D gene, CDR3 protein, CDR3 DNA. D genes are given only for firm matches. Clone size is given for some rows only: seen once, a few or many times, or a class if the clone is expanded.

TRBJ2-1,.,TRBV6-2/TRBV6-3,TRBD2,CASSYSIGLAGNEQFF,TGTGCCAGCAGTTACTCGATAGGGCTAGCGGGGAATGAGCAGTTCTTC
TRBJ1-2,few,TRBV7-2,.,CASSTRRDGYTF,TGTGCCAGCAGCACCCGGAGAGATGGCTACACCTTC
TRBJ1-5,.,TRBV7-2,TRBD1,CASSPQGDAPQHF,TGTGCCAGCAGCCCACAGGGGGACGCGCCCCAGCATTTT
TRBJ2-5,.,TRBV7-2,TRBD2,CASSLKGLALRETQYF,TGTGCCAGCAGCTTAAAGGGACTAGCATTAAGAGAGACCCAGTACTTC
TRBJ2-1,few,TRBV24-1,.,CATSDPIGNNEQFF,TGTGCCACCAGTGATCCCATCGGGAACAATGAGCAGTTCTTC
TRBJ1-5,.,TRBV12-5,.,CASSLLGSQPQHF,TGTGCTAGTTCCCTCCTGGGCAGTCAGCCCCAGCATTTT
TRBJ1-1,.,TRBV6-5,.,CASSYSSVFSLGQRRAEAFF,TGTGCCAGCAGTTACTCCTCCGTATTCTCTCTAGGACAGAGGAGAGCTGAAGCTTTCTTT
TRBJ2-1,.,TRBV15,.,CATSREGGSPADEQFF,TGTGCCACCAGCAGAGAGGGTGGTAGCCCGGCCGATGAGCAGTTCTTC
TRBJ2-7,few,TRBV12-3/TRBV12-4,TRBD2,CASSLEREGSYEQYF,TGTGCCAGCAGTTTGGAGCGGGAGGGCTCCTACGAGCAGTACTTC
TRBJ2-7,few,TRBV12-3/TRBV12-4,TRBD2,CASSTLAGGLYEQYF,TGTGCCAGCAGTACACTAGCGGGAGGTTTATACGAGCAGTACTTC
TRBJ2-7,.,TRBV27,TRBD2,CATRDGAGGSYEQYF,TGTGCCACTCGTGATGGGGCGGGAGGGTCGTACGAGCAGTACTTC
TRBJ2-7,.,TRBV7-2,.,CASSLDVREQYF,TGTGCCAGCAGCTTAGATGTCCGAGAGCAGTACTTC
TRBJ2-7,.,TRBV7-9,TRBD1,CASSLVATGIHEQYF,TGTGCCAGCAGCTTAGTGGCGACAGGGATCCACGAGCAGTACTTC
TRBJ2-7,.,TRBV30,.,CAWSIRQAVGPYEQYF,TGTGCCTGGAGTATTCGACAGGCGGTTGGTCCCTACGAGCAGTACTTC
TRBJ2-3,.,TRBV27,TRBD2,CASSHGLAGTMDTQYF,TGTGCCAGCAGTCATGGACTAGCGGGGACCATGGATACGCAGTATTTT
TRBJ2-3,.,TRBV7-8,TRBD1,CASSGRQGALDTQYF,TGTGCCAGCAGCGGACGACAGGGGGCTTTAGATACGCAGTATTTT
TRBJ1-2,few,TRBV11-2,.,CASSSGGARPNSGYTF,TGTGCCAGCAGCTCCGGAGGCGCGCGGCCCAACTCTGGCTACACCTTC
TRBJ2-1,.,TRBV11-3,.,CASSATAVYYNEQFF,TGTGCCAGCAGCGCGACCGCGGTATACTACAATGAGCAGTTCTTC
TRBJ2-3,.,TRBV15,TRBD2,CATTFRGDGTDTQYF,TGTGCCACCACCTTTCGGGGGGACGGTACAGATACGCAGTATTTT
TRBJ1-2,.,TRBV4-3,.,CASSQVDSRGYTF,TGCGCCAGCAGCCAAGTGGACAGCAGGGGCTACACCTTC
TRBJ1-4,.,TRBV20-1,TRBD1,CSAYRQGARQEKLFF,TGCAGTGCTTATAGACAGGGAGCGAGACAGGAAAAACTGTTTTTT
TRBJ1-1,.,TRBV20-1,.,CSARDLGGAAEAFF,TGCAGTGCTAGAGATCTCGGGGGGGCCGCTGAAGCTTTCTTT
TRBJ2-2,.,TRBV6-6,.,CASSYFPRGRTGELFF,TGTGCCAGCAGTTACTTCCCTCGGGGGAGAACCGGGGAGCTGTTTTTT
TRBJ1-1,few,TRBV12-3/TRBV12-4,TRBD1,CASSPQGGGTEAFF,TGTGCCAGCAGTCCTCAGGGGGGAGGGACTGAAGCTTTCTTT
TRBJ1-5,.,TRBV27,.,CASSIPGQPQHF,TGTGCCAGCAGTATTCCGGGTCAGCCCCAGCATTTT
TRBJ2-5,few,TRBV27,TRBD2,CATWKGREGPETQYF,TGTGCCACCTGGAAGGGGCGGGAGGGCCCCGAGACCCAGTACTTC
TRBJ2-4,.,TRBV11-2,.,CASSLVAAKNIQYF,TGTGCCAGCAGCTTAGTTGCCGCCAAAAACATTCAGTACTTC
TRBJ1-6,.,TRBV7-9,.,CASSFTAGTGDSPLHF,TGTGCCAGCAGCTTTACTGCCGGGACGGGGGATTCACCCCTCCACTTT
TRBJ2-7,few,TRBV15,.,CATSREVDEQYF,TGTGCCACCAGCAGAGAGGTGGACGAGCAGTACTTC
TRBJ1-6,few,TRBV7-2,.,CASSLMGGADSPLHF,TGTGCCAGCAGCTTAATGGGGGGCGCAGATTCACCCCTCCACTTT
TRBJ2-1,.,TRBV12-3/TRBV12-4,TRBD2,CASTTGAASGRWNEQFF,TGTGCCAGCACCACCGGGGCGGCTAGCGGGAGGTGGAATGAGCAGTTCTTC
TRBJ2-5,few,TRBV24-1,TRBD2,CATSGPSPTSGREETQYF,TGTGCCACCAGTGGTCCTAGTCCCACTAGCGGGAGAGAGGAGACCCAGTACTTC
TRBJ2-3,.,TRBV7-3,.,CASSFTREDTQYF,TGTGCCAGCAGCTTTACTCGAGAAGATACGCAGTATTTT
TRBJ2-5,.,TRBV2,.,CASTPTEETQYF,TGTGCCAGCACCCCGACAGAAGAGACCCAGTACTTC
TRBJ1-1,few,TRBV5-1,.,CASSLALQNTEAFF,TGCGCCAGCAGCTTGGCGCTACAGAACACTGAAGCTTTCTTT
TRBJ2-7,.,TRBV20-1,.,CSASLDSFEQYF,TGCAGTGCTTCTTTAGATAGCTTCGAGCAGTACTTC
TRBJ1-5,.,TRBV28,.,CASIDFPRGNQPQHF,TGTGCCAGCATCGATTTCCCCAGGGGCAATCAGCCCCAGCATTTT
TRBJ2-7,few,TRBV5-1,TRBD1,CASSLTGTGLVEQYF,TGCGCCAGCAGCTTGACCGGGACAGGGTTGGTTGAGCAGTACTTC
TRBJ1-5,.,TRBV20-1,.,CSARGPGGGSNQPQHF,TGCAGTGCTAGAGGGCCGGGAGGGGGTAGCAATCAGCCCCAGCATTTT
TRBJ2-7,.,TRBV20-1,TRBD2,CSARSLSGSSYQQYF,TGCAGTGCTAGATCCCTTAGCGGGAGCTCCTACCAGCAGTACTTC
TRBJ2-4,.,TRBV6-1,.,CASSEAQPAGGVAKNIQYF,TGTGCCAGCAGTGAAGCTCAACCCGCAGGGGGGGTAGCCAAAAACATTCAGTACTTC
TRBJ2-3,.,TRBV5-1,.,CASSLRPSRGTDTQYF,TGCGCCAGCAGCTTAAGGCCCTCACGGGGCACAGATACGCAGTATTTT
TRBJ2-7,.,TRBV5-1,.,CASSPEGPEQYF,TGCGCCAGCAGCCCGGAGGGCCCCGAGCAGTACTTC
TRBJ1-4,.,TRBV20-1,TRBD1,CSARTTGATNEKLFF,TGCAGTGCTAGGACCACAGGGGCAACTAATGAAAAACTGTTTTTT
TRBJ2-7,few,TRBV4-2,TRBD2,CASSLTGTSGSQKQYF,TGTGCCAGCAGCCTCACGGGGACTAGCGGGAGTCAGAAGCAGTACTTC
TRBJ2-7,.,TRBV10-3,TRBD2,CAIPGLGHYEQYF,TGTGCCATTCCGGGACTAGGCCACTACGAGCAGTACTTC
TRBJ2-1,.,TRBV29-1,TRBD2,CSVEGQSGRPHNEQFF,TGCAGCGTTGAAGGTCAGAGCGGGAGGCCCCACAATGAGCAGTTCTTC
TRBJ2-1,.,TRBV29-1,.,CSVEDSFANNEQFF,TGCAGCGTTGAGGACTCCTTCGCGAACAATGAGCAGTTCTTC
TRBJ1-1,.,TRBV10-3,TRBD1,CAIKAGGNAEAFF,TGTGCCATCAAGGCAGGGGGGAACGCTGAAGCTTTCTTT
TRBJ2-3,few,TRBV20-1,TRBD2,CSVEAGGDTQYF,TGCAGTGTGGAAGCGGGAGGGGATACGCAGTATTTT
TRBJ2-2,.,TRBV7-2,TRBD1,CASSHQGTGGVRRITGELFF,TGTGCCAGCAGCCATCAAGGGACAGGGGGCGTTCGGAGAATTACCGGGGAGCTGTTTTTT
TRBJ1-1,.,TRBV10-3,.,CAKGETEAFF,TGTGCCAAAGGGGAGACTGAAGCTTTCTTT
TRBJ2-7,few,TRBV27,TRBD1,CASSPRTGYNEQYF,TGTGCCAGCAGTCCCCGGACAGGCTACAATGAGCAGTACTTC
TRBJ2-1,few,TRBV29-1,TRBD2,CSVVLAVFKQFF,TGCAGCGTAGTACTAGCGGTTTTTAAGCAGTTCTTC
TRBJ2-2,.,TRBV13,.,CASSLGGGPGTGELFF,TGTGCCAGCAGCTTAGGCGGAGGGCCTGGCACCGGGGAGCTGTTTTTT
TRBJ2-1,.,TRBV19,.,CASSMPGYNEQFF,TGTGCCAGTAGTATGCCTGGGTACAATGAGCAGTTCTTC
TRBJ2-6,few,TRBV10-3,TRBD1,CAIRSRDSVSGANVLTF,TGTGCCATCAGAAGCCGGGACAGTGTCTCTGGGGCCAACGTCCTGACTTTC
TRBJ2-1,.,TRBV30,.,CAWSPTSYNEQFF,TGTGCCTGGAGCCCGACTTCCTACAATGAGCAGTTCTTC
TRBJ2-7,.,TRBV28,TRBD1,CASSLALDRGPTYEQYF,TGTGCCAGCAGTTTGGCCCTCGACAGGGGCCCCACCTACGAGCAGTACTTC
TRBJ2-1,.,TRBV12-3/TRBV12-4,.,CASSLLAVYNEQFF,TGTGCCAGCAGTTTATTAGCGGTTTACAATGAGCAGTTCTTC